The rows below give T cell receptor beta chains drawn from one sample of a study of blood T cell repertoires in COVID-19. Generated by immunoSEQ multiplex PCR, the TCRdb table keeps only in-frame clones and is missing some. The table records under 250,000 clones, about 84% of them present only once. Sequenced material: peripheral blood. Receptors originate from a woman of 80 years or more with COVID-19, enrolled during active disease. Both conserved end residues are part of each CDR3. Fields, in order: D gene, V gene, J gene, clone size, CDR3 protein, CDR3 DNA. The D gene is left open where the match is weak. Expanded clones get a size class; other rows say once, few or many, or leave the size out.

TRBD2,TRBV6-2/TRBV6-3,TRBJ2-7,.,CASSYGTSGRSSYEQYF,TGTGCCAGCAGTTACGGGACTAGCGGGAGAAGCTCCTACGAGCAGTACTTC
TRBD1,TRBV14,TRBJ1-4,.,CASSPRTGEKLFF,TGTGCCAGCAGCCCCCGGACAGGTGAAAAACTGTTTTTT
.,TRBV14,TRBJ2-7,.,CASSQETGSYEQYF,TGTGCCAGCAGCCAAGAGACAGGTTCCTACGAGCAGTACTTC
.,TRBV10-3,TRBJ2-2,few,CASQGQGNTGELFF,TGTGCCAGCCAAGGGCAGGGGAACACCGGGGAGCTGTTTTTT
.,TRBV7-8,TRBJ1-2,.,CASSPGLGGYTF,TGTGCCAGCAGCCCTGGACTGGGGGGCTACACCTTC
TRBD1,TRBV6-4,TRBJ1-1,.,CASSMGQTNTEAFF,TGTGCCAGCAGTATGGGACAGACGAACACTGAAGCTTTCTTT
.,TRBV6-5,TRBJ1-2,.,CASSYLGSYGYTF,TGTGCCAGCAGTTACCTGGGGAGCTATGGCTACACCTTC
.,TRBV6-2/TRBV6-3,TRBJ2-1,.,CASSPTRSSYNEQFF,TGTGCCAGCAGCCCAACAAGGAGCTCCTACAATGAGCAGTTCTTC
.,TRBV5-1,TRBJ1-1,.,CASSSLQGKAFF,TGCGCCAGCAGCTCCCTTCAGGGGAAAGCTTTCTTT
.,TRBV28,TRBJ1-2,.,CASSRILNSGYTF,TGTGCCAGCAGCCGGATCCTAAACAGTGGCTACACCTTC
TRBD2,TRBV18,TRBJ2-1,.,CASSLNSGGSYNEQFF,TGTGCCAGCTCACTAAATAGCGGGGGCTCCTACAATGAGCAGTTCTTC
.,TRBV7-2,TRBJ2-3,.,CASSSRVADTQYF,TGTGCCAGCAGCTCGAGGGTCGCAGATACGCAGTATTTT
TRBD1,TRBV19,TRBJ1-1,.,CASSIEYNRGNTEAFF,TGTGCCAGTAGTATAGAATACAACAGGGGGAACACTGAAGCTTTCTTT
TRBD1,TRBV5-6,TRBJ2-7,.,CASSLIRDRVPEQYF,TGTGCCAGCAGCTTGATTAGGGACAGGGTACCCGAGCAGTACTTC
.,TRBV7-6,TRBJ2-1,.,CASSLASRGSYNEQFF,TGTGCCAGCAGCTTAGCGAGCAGGGGATCCTACAATGAGCAGTTCTTC
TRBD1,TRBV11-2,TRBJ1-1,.,CASSLADRGTEAFF,TGTGCCAGCAGCTTGGCGGACAGGGGCACTGAAGCTTTCTTT
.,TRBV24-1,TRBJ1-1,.,CATSDASGTEAFF,TGTGCCACCAGTGACGCATCCGGGACTGAAGCTTTCTTT
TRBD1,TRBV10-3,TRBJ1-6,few,CAIRWDRTSPLHF,TGTGCCATCAGATGGGACAGGACGTCACCCCTCCACTTT
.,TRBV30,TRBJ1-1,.,CAWSRRGSSEAFF,TGTGCCTGGAGTAGGCGCGGGAGTTCTGAAGCTTTCTTT
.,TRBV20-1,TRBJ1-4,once,CSANYGEKLFF,TGCAGTGCTAATTACGGTGAAAAACTGTTTTTT
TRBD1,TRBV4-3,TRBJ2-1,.,CASSLNTGTGYYNEQFF,TGCGCCAGCAGCTTAAATACCGGGACAGGGTACTACAATGAGCAGTTCTTC
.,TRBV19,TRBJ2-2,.,CASSWATGTGELFF,TGTGCCAGTAGTTGGGCTACAGGTACCGGGGAGCTGTTTTTT
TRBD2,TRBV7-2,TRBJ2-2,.,CASSSGLAGVTGELFF,TGTGCCAGCAGCTCGGGACTAGCGGGGGTCACCGGGGAGCTGTTTTTT
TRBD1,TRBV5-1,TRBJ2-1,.,CASSLAGTGGIVEQFF,TGCGCCAGCAGCTTGGCCGGGACAGGGGGTATTGTTGAGCAGTTCTTC
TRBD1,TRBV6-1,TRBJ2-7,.,CASSARTQGVGTYEQYF,TGTGCCAGCAGTGCCCGGACCCAGGGGGTGGGGACCTACGAGCAGTACTTC
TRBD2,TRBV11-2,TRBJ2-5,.,CASSSDTTTSGQETQYF,TGTGCCAGCAGCTCCGATACAACGACTAGCGGACAAGAGACCCAGTACTTC
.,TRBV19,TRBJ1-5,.,CASSSGRGGDQPQHF,TGTGCCAGTAGTTCGGGGCGGGGAGGGGACCAGCCCCAGCATTTT
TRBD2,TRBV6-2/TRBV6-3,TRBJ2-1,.,CASSASGGRYNEQFF,TGTGCCAGCAGTGCTAGCGGGGGCCGCTACAATGAGCAGTTCTTC
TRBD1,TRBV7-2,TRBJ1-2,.,CASSSLGMGDSLQAGYTF,TGTGCCAGCAGCTCCCTGGGTATGGGGGACAGCCTACAGGCTGGCTACACCTTC
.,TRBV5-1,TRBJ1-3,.,CASSPTELGNTIYF,TGCGCCAGCAGCCCGACAGAATTGGGAAACACCATATATTTT
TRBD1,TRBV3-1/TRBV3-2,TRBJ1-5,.,CASSQTTGENQPQHF,TGTGCCAGCAGCCAGACGACAGGGGAGAATCAGCCCCAGCATTTT
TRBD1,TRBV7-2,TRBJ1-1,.,CASSLFGTGVTEAFF,TGTGCCAGCAGCTTATTTGGGACAGGGGTAACTGAAGCTTTCTTT
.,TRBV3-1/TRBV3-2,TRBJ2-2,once,CASSQGLYTGELFF,TGTGCCAGCAGCCAGGGGCTCTACACCGGGGAGCTGTTTTTT
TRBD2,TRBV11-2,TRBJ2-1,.,CASSFTSGGRNEQFF,TGTGCCAGCAGCTTTACTAGCGGGGGGCGAAATGAGCAGTTCTTC
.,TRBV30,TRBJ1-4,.,CAWSVRGAGDYEKLFF,TGTGCCTGGAGTGTACGAGGGGCAGGGGATTATGAAAAACTGTTTTTT
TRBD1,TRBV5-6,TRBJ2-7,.,CASKFMEGGSHEQYF,TGTGCCAGCAAGTTCATGGAAGGGGGCTCCCACGAGCAGTACTTC
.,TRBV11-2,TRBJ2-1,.,CASSLGWAGNEQFF,TGTGCCAGCAGCTTAGGGTGGGCGGGGAATGAGCAGTTCTTC
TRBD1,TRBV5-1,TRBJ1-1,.,CASSFTGDRNTEAFF,TGCGCCAGCAGCTTTACAGGGGATAGGAACACTGAAGCTTTCTTT
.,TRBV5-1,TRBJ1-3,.,CASSMGSTTGNTIYF,TGCGCCAGCTCCATGGGCAGCACCACTGGAAACACCATATATTTT
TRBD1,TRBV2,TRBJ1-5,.,CASSSRSGQGRQPQHF,TGTGCCAGCAGTTCCCGCTCCGGACAGGGTCGACAGCCCCAGCATTTT
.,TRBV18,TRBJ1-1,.,CASSPPSSVTEAFF,TGTGCCAGCTCACCGCCCTCGAGTGTCACTGAAGCTTTCTTT
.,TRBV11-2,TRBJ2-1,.,CASSSRTRTYNEQFF,TGTGCCAGCAGCTCTAGGACTCGTACCTACAATGAGCAGTTCTTC
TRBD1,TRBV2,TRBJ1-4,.,CASSGQGSSTNEKLFF,TGTGCCAGCAGTGGACAGGGTTCTTCAACTAATGAAAAACTGTTTTTT
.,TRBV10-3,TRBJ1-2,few,CAIRDSGGYTF,TGTGCCATCCGTGATTCGGGTGGCTACACCTTC
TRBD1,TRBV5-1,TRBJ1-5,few,CASSLSGGTNQPQHF,TGCGCCAGCAGCCTCTCAGGGGGTACAAATCAGCCCCAGCATTTT
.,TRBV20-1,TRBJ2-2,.,CSASRRTVLTGELFF,TGCAGTGCTAGTCGTAGGACAGTTTTGACCGGGGAGCTGTTTTTT
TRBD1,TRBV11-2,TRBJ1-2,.,CASSLGAGGADGYTF,TGTGCCAGCAGCTTAGGGGCAGGGGGCGCGGATGGCTACACCTTC
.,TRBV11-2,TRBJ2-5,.,CASRTPPETQYF,TGTGCCAGCAGAACACCTCCCGAGACCCAGTACTTC
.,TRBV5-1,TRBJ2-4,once,CASSEGEKNIQYF,TGCGCCAGCAGCGAGGGGGAGAAAAACATTCAGTACTTC
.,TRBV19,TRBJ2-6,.,CATSRGSGANVLTF,TGTGCCACCTCACGGGGATCAGGGGCCAACGTCCTGACTTTC
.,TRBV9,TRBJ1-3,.,CASSPREDTIYF,TGTGCCAGCAGCCCGCGGGAGGACACCATATATTTT